These 23 T cell receptor beta chains share one sample of origin, sequenced in a study of early T cells in non-severe SARS-CoV-2 infection. TCRdb reprocessed the 5' RACE reads with MiXCR, giving one entry per CDR3 protein. The sample lists 50,000 to 65,000 distinct CDR3 sequences; more than 15% were seen once. The sequences come from whole blood, collected at baseline. The receptors come from an adult who was a healthcare worker with PCR-confirmed SARS-CoV-2 infection or an uninfected control (not recorded which).

The chain recombines TRBV7-2 with TRBJ2-1; TRBD2 agrees at 11 bases. V was pared by 6 bases and J by 8 bases, with 9 bases of the junction left unmatched. Germline V CDR1 and CDR2: SGHTA, FQGNSA. The CDR3 runs to 15 residues. The CDR3 nucleotides read TGTGCCAGCAGGCGAACTAGCGGGAGTCTCGATGAGCAGTTCTTC. Its protein is CASRRTSGSLDEQFF.

At least ten counts were recorded for this clonotype. The V gene is TRBV2, the J gene TRBJ1-1; 9 bases agree with TRBD1. This CDR3 is 14 amino acids long. Unmatched junction bases numbered 7, after V lost 6 bases and J lost 5 bases. The germline gives CDR1 SNHLY, CDR2 FYNNEI. The CDR3 protein is CASSPGQGGTEAFF. The CDR3 DNA reads TGTGCCAGCAGCCCGGGACAGGGAGGAACTGAAGCTTTCTTT.

The CDR3 loop reads CATSRTRDYTDTQYF. CDR3 DNA: TGTGCCACCAGCAGAACTCGGGACTACACAGATACGCAGTATTTT. The chain employs TRBV15 and TRBJ2-3, with TRBD2 identical over 7 bases. The CDR3 totals 15 residues. In germline, CDR1 is LNHNV, CDR2 YYDKDF (reference sequence). V lost 2 bases, J lost 2 bases, and 4 bases stayed unmatched.

This clonotype was counted between two and nine times. At one end the junction does not follow the germline gene, possibly because of a read error. The rearrangement joins TRBV5-6 to TRBJ1-1; D gene unclear. In germline, CDR1 is SGHDT, CDR2 YYEEEE. The CDR3 is 12 amino acids. The CDR3 DNA reads TGTGCCAGCAGTTATGGGAACAGTGAAGCTTTCTTT. It codes for CASSYGNSEAFF.

This chain connects TRBV7-8 to TRBJ2-1, with 10 bases lining up with TRBD1. The CDR3 runs 13 residues. V lost 5 bases, J lost 9 bases, and 4 bases stayed unmatched. Germline loops: CDR1 SGHVS, CDR2 FQNEAQ. CDR3 DNA sequence: TGTGCCAGCAGCGGGGACAGGGGAGGTGAGCAGTTCTTC. Amino acid sequence: CASSGDRGGEQFF.

This clonotype has just a few counts. The chain links TRBV6-2 or TRBV6-3 to TRBJ1-5; no clear D gene. Germline loops: CDR1 MNHEY, CDR2 SVGEGT. CDR3 length equals 14 residues. Trimming removed 7 bases at V and 4 bases at J, with 14 bases between. The CDR3 region has the DNA TGTGCCAGCACCGAAGGGAGTCGGAATCAGCCCCAGCATTTT. Residues: CASTEGSRNQPQHF.

The CDR3 bases are TGTGCCAGCAGTTTAGGTAGCGGGGGGGCCCACGAGCAGTACTTC. Translated: CASSLGSGGAHEQYF. This chain uses TRBV27 with TRBJ2-7; 11 nucleotides agree with TRBD2. This CDR3 spans 15 amino acids. The germline gives CDR1 MNHEY, CDR2 SMNVEV (reference sequence). V trimming: 2 bases; J trimming: 5 bases; junction bases outside the gene matches: 5.

This clonotype turned up a few times. This chain links TRBV6-5 with TRBJ2-3; D perhaps matches TRBD2 (6 bases). CDR1 is MNHEY and CDR2 is SVGAGI in the germline V gene. The CDR3 covers 18 residues. V was shortened by 2 bases and J by 4 bases, with 22 bases between the two germline ends. In DNA, the CDR3 is TGTGCCAGCAGTTACGAGTCAGTTGGAGCGGGCCCGTCAGATACGCAGTATTTT. This codes for CASSYESVGAGPSDTQYF.

This clonotype was seen more than once but under ten times. The V call is TRBV12-3 or TRBV12-4, the J call TRBJ2-7; D gene uncertain. The CDR3 is 14 residues long. V gave up 5 bases and J gave up 0 bases, with 11 bases separating them. CDR3 DNA: TGTGCCAGCAGTCCATCGACGGTCTCCTACGAGCAGTACTTC. Translation gives CASSPSTVSYEQYF.

J is TRBJ2-3 and V is TRBV20-1, with a weak D call TRBD2 (6 bases). CDR3 length: 16 residues. Trimming took 0 bases from V and 2 from J, leaving 15 bases between them. Germline V gene lookup returns CDR1 DFQATT and CDR2 SNEGSKA (reference sequence). The CDR3 loop is CSAREPGSGFTDTQYF. Written as DNA, the CDR3 is TGCAGTGCTAGAGAGCCGGGTAGCGGATTCACAGATACGCAGTATTTT.

The chain employs TRBV19 and TRBJ2-1, with 8 positions matching TRBD2. Germline trimming cut 4 bases from V and 4 bases from J; bases unmatched to any gene: 3. Germline CDR1 reads LNHDA; CDR2 reads SQIVND (reference sequence). The CDR3 is 14 amino acids. CDR3 loop: CASSRLAGYNEQFF. CDR3 DNA sequence: TGTGCCAGTAGTAGGCTAGCGGGTTACAATGAGCAGTTCTTC.

The V gene is TRBV9, the J gene TRBJ1-4, with D uncertain. The CDR3 loop spans 12 amino acids. Trimming left V 3 bases short and J 4 bases short, with 4 bases between. In germline, CDR1 is SGDLS, CDR2 YYNGEE. This CDR3 is CASSANNEKLFF. Here the CDR3 DNA reads TGTGCCAGCAGCGCGAATAATGAAAAACTGTTTTTT.

This clonotype was found many times. The CDR3: CASSLQGQETQYF. The CDR3 DNA follows: TGCGCCAGCAGCTTACAGGGGCAAGAGACCCAGTACTTC. The V call is TRBV5-1, the J call TRBJ2-5; the match to TRBD1 covers 7 bases. CDR1 is SGHRS and CDR2 is YFSETQ in the germline V gene. The CDR3 sequence is 13 residues long. V lost 2 bases and J lost 2; bases outside the gene matches: 0.

This clonotype was picked up a small number of times. The chain uses TRBV5-1 and TRBJ1-1; tentative D call: TRBD1 (5 bases). V was shortened by 3 bases and J by 2 bases, with 11 bases between the two germline ends. The CDR3 loop spans 14 amino acids. Germline CDR1 and CDR2: SGHRS and YFSETQ. DNA for the CDR3: TGCGCCAGCAGCTACTACCGGGACAACACTGAAGCTTTCTTT. Amino acids: CASSYYRDNTEAFF.

The V call is TRBV6-4, the J call TRBJ2-3; 8 nucleotides match TRBD2. The CDR3 length is 16 residues. Germline lookup yields CDR1 MRHNA and CDR2 SNTAGT. V trimming: 3 bases; J trimming: 4 bases; junction bases outside the gene matches: 9. The CDR3 DNA sequence: TGTGCCAGCAGTGAGAGGAGCGGGAGTGGCGCAGATACGCAGTATTTT. Residues: CASSERSGSGADTQYF.

The rearrangement uses TRBV6-5 and TRBJ1-6; a possible D gene is TRBD1 (5 bases). V was clipped by 2 bases and J by 7 bases, with 9 bases between them. There are 14 residues in the CDR3. From germline, CDR1 is MNHEY and CDR2 SVGAGI. The CDR3 region has the DNA TGTGCCAGCAGTTACACGGGGCTCAATTCACCCCTCCACTTT. Its protein is CASSYTGLNSPLHF.

The genes are TRBV10-1 and TRBJ2-7; 7 bases align to TRBD1. This CDR3 region has 14 residues. With V trimmed by 4 bases and J by 6 bases, 9 bases remained unmatched. CDR1 is WNHNN and CDR2 is SYGVQD in the germline V gene (reference sequence). The CDR3 DNA sequence: TGCGCCAGCAGTGTGAAGGCAGGGGGAACCGAGCAGTACTTC. Encoded protein: CASSVKAGGTEQYF.

This clonotype was seen a handful of times. V gene TRBV5-1 combines with J gene TRBJ1-4; 7 nucleotides line up with TRBD1. The CDR3 covers 15 residues. Germline CDR1 SGHRS, CDR2 YFSETQ. Trimming removed 4 bases from V and 6 bases from J; junction bases left unmatched: 9. CDR3 coding DNA: TGCGCCAGCAGCCCAGCCGGGACAGAATATGAAAAACTGTTTTTT. Protein: CASSPAGTEYEKLFF.

The chain uses TRBV5-1 and TRBJ2-1; TRBD2 is a possible D gene (5 bases). The CDR3 has 13 amino acids. Between the trimmed V and J ends, which lost 5 bases and 6 bases, there was a span of 12 bases. Germline CDR1 reads SGHRS; CDR2 reads YFSETQ. CDR3 nucleotide sequence: TGCGCCAGCAGAGAGGGTTTTATCAATGAGCAGTTCTTC. It is translated as CASREGFINEQFF. The full variable domain, its missing parts supplied by reference TRBV5-1 and TRBJ2-1, is KAGVTQTPRYLIKTRGQQVTLSCSPISGHRSVSWYQQTPGQGLQFLFEYFSETQRNKGNFPGRFSGRQFSNSRSEMNVSTLELGDSALYLCASREGFINEQFFGPGTRLTVL.

The V gene is TRBV6-1, the J gene TRBJ1-1; D not certain. Looked up from germline, CDR1 is MNHNS and CDR2 is SASEGT. The CDR3 length is 13 residues. V lost 3 bases to trimming and J lost 0 bases, with 5 bases between them. CDR3 bases: TGTGCCAGCAGTGACACATTGAACACTGAAGCTTTCTTT. Amino acid sequence: CASSDTLNTEAFF.

The chain is built from TRBV28 and TRBJ1-6; 8 bases agree with TRBD1. The CDR3 totals 15 residues. Germline values: CDR1 MDHEN, CDR2 SYDVKM. The J segment lost 0 bases and the V segment lost 10 bases, leaving 5 bases of the junction unmatched. CDR3 sequence reads: CAIRGQSSYNSPLHF. The CDR3 DNA follows: TGTGCCATCAGGGGGCAAAGCTCCTATAATTCACCCCTCCACTTT.

The chain uses TRBV19 and TRBJ1-4, with unresolved D. Germline V gene data show CDR1 as LNHDA and CDR2 as SQIVND (reference sequence). With 5 bases removed from V and 4 bases from J, the gap between germline ends came to 11 bases. CDR3 size: 14 residues. The CDR3 loop reads CASSRTASNEKLFF. The CDR3 bases are TGTGCCAGTAGTCGGACGGCCAGTAATGAAAAACTGTTTTTT.

The gene calls are TRBV5-1 and TRBJ1-2; 9 bases agree with TRBD1. Germline lookup yields CDR1 SGHRS and CDR2 YFSETQ. The CDR3 sequence is 17 residues long. J lost 1 base, V lost 1 base, and 8 bases had no gene match. The CDR3 spells CASSLLGTGNNNYGYTF. The CDR3 region has the DNA TGCGCCAGCAGCTTGTTAGGGACAGGGAATAATAACTATGGCTACACCTTC.